A selection of T cell receptor beta chains follows, all from one sample in a study of blood T cell repertoires in COVID-19. The table came from immunoSEQ multiplex PCR; TCRdb's copy has only in-frame clones and leaves some out. Of fewer than 300,000 clones in the sample, approximately 85% were seen once. The specimen sequenced was peripheral blood. All receptors derive from a man aged 45-65 years with active or convalescent COVID-19. Each CDR3 is given with its conserved first and last residue. The D gene is left open where the match is weak. Size is omitted from some rows. Given values are once, few, many or a class for expanded clones.

size	D	V	J	CDR3	DNA
NA	TRBD2	TRBV7-9	TRBJ2-2	CASSPSGYTGELFF	TGTGCCAGCAGCCCTAGCGGCTACACCGGGGAGCTGTTTTTT
NA	TRBD2	TRBV29-1	TRBJ2-1	CSVEPSGNEQFF	TGCAGCGTTGAACCTAGCGGCAATGAGCAGTTCTTC
NA	NA	TRBV7-9	TRBJ2-7	CASTIQGEKNEQYF	TGTGCCAGCACCATACAGGGAGAGAAGAACGAGCAGTACTTC
NA	NA	TRBV6-5	TRBJ2-1	CASSPGSTHNEQFF	TGTGCCAGCAGCCCCGGGAGCACCCACAATGAGCAGTTCTTC
NA	NA	TRBV3-1/TRBV3-2	TRBJ2-3	CASSQSRRGPKTSTDTQYF	TGTGCCAGCAGCCAATCCCGGCGGGGCCCCAAAACTAGCACAGATACGCAGTATTTT
NA	NA	TRBV19	TRBJ1-5	CASSKFYNQPQHF	TGTGCCAGTAGCAAATTCTACAATCAGCCCCAGCATTTT
once	NA	TRBV2	TRBJ2-6	CASSETRATGANVLTF	TGTGCCAGCAGTGAAACCAGGGCAACTGGGGCCAACGTCCTGACTTTC
NA	NA	TRBV30	TRBJ2-2	CAWTFRRAGFLAGRRELFF	TGTGCCTGGACATTCCGGAGGGCAGGGTTCTTGGCGGGGCGAAGGGAGCTGTTTTTT
NA	TRBD2	TRBV19	TRBJ2-2	CASMGLAGHKYNTGELFF	TGTGCCAGTATGGGGCTAGCGGGACACAAATATAACACCGGGGAGCTGTTTTTT
NA	NA	TRBV2	TRBJ1-3	CASSEGRAGNTIYF	TGTGCCAGCAGTGAAGGCAGGGCTGGAAACACCATATATTTT
few	TRBD1	TRBV6-2/TRBV6-3	TRBJ1-1	CASSGGTGGTEAFF	TGTGCCAGCAGCGGCGGGACAGGGGGCACTGAAGCTTTCTTT
NA	NA	TRBV28	TRBJ2-7	CASLGQHPSYEQYF	TGTGCCAGCCTTGGGCAGCACCCCTCCTACGAGCAGTACTTC
NA	NA	TRBV5-1	TRBJ2-7	CASSLAGDSYEQYF	TGCGCCAGCAGCTTGGCCGGGGACTCCTACGAGCAGTACTTC
once	NA	TRBV6-5	TRBJ1-5	CASSNAPSGNQPQHF	TGTGCCAGCAGTAACGCCCCTTCGGGCAATCAGCCCCAGCATTTT
NA	TRBD1	TRBV28	TRBJ1-5	CASSPIGGGQPQHF	TGTGCCAGCAGTCCTATAGGGGGCGGCCAGCCCCAGCATTTT
NA	NA	TRBV29-1	TRBJ1-1	CSVSLNTEAFF	TGCAGCGTTTCTCTGAACACTGAAGCTTTCTTT
NA	TRBD2	TRBV7-2	TRBJ2-5	CASSLGTSRETQYF	TGTGCCAGCAGCTTAGGGACTAGCAGAGAGACCCAGTACTTC
NA	TRBD1	TRBV7-2	TRBJ1-2	CASSQFRQGMGGYTF	TGTGCCAGCAGCCAATTCCGACAGGGTATGGGTGGCTACACCTTC
NA	TRBD1	TRBV6-1	TRBJ2-6	CASREQGRSGANVLTF	TGTGCCAGCAGGGAACAGGGGCGCTCTGGGGCCAACGTCCTGACTTTC
NA	NA	TRBV7-9	TRBJ2-3	CASSLGQATDTQYF	TGTGCCAGCAGCTTAGGACAGGCCACAGATACGCAGTATTTT
NA	TRBD2	TRBV24-1	TRBJ2-1	CATSEGTSGNSYNEQFF	TGTGCCACCAGTGAGGGGACTAGCGGGAACTCCTACAATGAGCAGTTCTTC
NA	NA	TRBV4-1	TRBJ2-3	CASSQVGTPSQYF	TGCGCCAGCAGCCAAGTGGGGACTCCCTCGCAGTATTTT
NA	NA	TRBV28	TRBJ1-5	CASSSAQGRGGQPQHF	TGTGCCAGCAGTTCGGCCCAGGGGAGGGGCGGTCAGCCCCAGCATTTT
NA	TRBD1	TRBV19	TRBJ2-1	CASSFLGQGGFEQFF	TGTGCCAGTAGTTTCTTGGGACAGGGTGGTTTCGAGCAGTTCTTC
NA	NA	TRBV3-1/TRBV3-2	TRBJ2-5	CASSQSKETQYF	TGTGCCAGCAGCCAATCCAAAGAGACCCAGTACTTC
NA	NA	TRBV4-2	TRBJ2-1	CASSDGWGRSSYNEQFF	TGTGCCAGCAGCGATGGCTGGGGCAGAAGCTCCTACAATGAGCAGTTCTTC
NA	NA	TRBV27	TRBJ1-6	CASSGGAPRISPLHF	TGTGCCAGCTCCGGGGGGGCGCCACGAATTTCACCCCTCCACTTT
NA	NA	TRBV6-6	TRBJ2-1	CASGIRLTTNNEQFF	TGTGCCAGCGGAATAAGGCTGACGACAAACAATGAGCAGTTCTTC
NA	TRBD1	TRBV6-1	TRBJ1-1	CASSEQGATEAFF	TGTGCCAGCAGTGAACAGGGGGCGACTGAAGCTTTCTTT
NA	NA	TRBV5-1	TRBJ1-2	CASSGEGLLLNGYTF	TGCGCCAGCAGCGGAGAGGGCCTCCTTCTTAATGGCTACACCTTC
NA	NA	TRBV7-9	TRBJ2-3	CASLPLAGSDTQYF	TGTGCCAGCCTCCCCCTGGCGGGATCGGATACGCAGTATTTT
NA	TRBD1	TRBV7-8	TRBJ1-6	CASSLGAQTGGYSPLHF	TGTGCCAGCAGCTTAGGGGCCCAGACAGGGGGTTATTCACCCCTCCACTTT
NA	TRBD1	TRBV4-1	TRBJ2-1	CASSPTIQGAYNEQFF	TGCGCCAGCAGCCCGACTATCCAGGGGGCCTACAATGAGCAGTTCTTC
once	NA	TRBV12-3/TRBV12-4	TRBJ1-1	CASSLKQNTEAFF	TGTGCCAGCAGTTTAAAGCAGAACACTGAAGCTTTCTTT
few	NA	TRBV7-2	TRBJ1-2	CASSLVGQGLDYGYTF	TGTGCCAGCAGCTTAGTAGGCCAGGGACTGGACTATGGCTACACCTTC
NA	TRBD1	TRBV18	TRBJ1-5	CASSSQGASNQPQHF	TGTGCCAGCTCCTCACAGGGGGCGAGCAATCAGCCCCAGCATTTT
NA	NA	TRBV14	TRBJ1-5	CASSQEFGVGGCNQPQHF	TGTGCCAGCAGCCAAGAGTTTGGGGTCGGGGGTTGCAATCAGCCCCAGCATTTT
NA	NA	TRBV30	TRBJ1-1	CAWSGPVVNTEAFF	TGTGCCTGGAGTGGCCCGGTAGTCAACACTGAAGCTTTCTTT
NA	NA	TRBV14	TRBJ1-2	CASSRVWTGGYTF	TGTGCCAGCAGCCGCGTATGGACGGGGGGCTACACCTTC
NA	NA	TRBV5-5	TRBJ2-7	CASSQEALSSYEQYF	TGTGCCAGCAGCCAAGAAGCTCTGAGCTCCTACGAGCAGTACTTC
NA	TRBD1	TRBV5-1	TRBJ1-2	CASRSDTGAGYTF	TGCGCCAGCAGGTCGGATACAGGGGCTGGCTACACCTTC
NA	NA	TRBV7-9	TRBJ1-4	CASSLGSAGVNEKLFF	TGTGCCAGCAGCTTAGGCTCGGCAGGGGTTAATGAAAAACTGTTTTTT
few	TRBD2	TRBV9	TRBJ2-2	CASSPRGVSRDVTGELFF	TGTGCCAGCAGCCCACGGGGGGTTAGTCGGGACGTCACCGGGGAGCTGTTTTTT
NA	NA	TRBV10-3	TRBJ2-1	CAIRGEGADYNEQFF	TGTGCCATCAGGGGCGAAGGGGCGGATTACAATGAGCAGTTCTTC
NA	TRBD2	TRBV7-6	TRBJ2-1	CASSLLRELVNEQFF	TGTGCCAGCAGCTTGTTGCGGGAGCTAGTTAATGAGCAGTTCTTC
NA	TRBD2	TRBV29-1	TRBJ2-7	CSVADSGRGYEQYF	TGCAGCGTAGCGGATAGCGGGAGGGGTTACGAGCAGTACTTC
NA	NA	TRBV28	TRBJ1-2	CASSLAGRRAYGYTF	TGTGCCAGCAGTTTGGCGGGCCGCAGAGCGTATGGCTACACCTTC
NA	TRBD1	TRBV7-8	TRBJ1-5	CASSFGPGTGRPSNQPQHF	TGTGCCAGCAGCTTTGGACCCGGGACAGGGAGGCCTTCTAATCAGCCCCAGCATTTT
NA	TRBD2	TRBV4-1	TRBJ2-3	CASSQERLADTDTQYF	TGCGCCAGCAGCCAGGAACGACTAGCGGACACAGATACGCAGTATTTT
NA	TRBD2	TRBV18	TRBJ2-7	CASSPETSGSKNREQYF	TGTGCCAGCTCACCGGAGACTAGCGGGAGTAAGAATCGCGAGCAGTACTTC
NA	TRBD2	TRBV9	TRBJ2-1	CASSVGGTTYNEQFF	TGTGCCAGCAGCGTAGGGGGGACTACCTACAATGAGCAGTTCTTC
few	NA	TRBV4-3	TRBJ1-5	CASSQEGGQPQHF	TGCGCCAGCAGCCAAGAAGGGGGTCAGCCCCAGCATTTT
NA	NA	TRBV27	TRBJ2-7	CASSFVRGLGEQYF	TGTGCCAGCAGTTTTGTGCGGGGTTTGGGCGAGCAGTACTTC
NA	NA	TRBV5-1	TRBJ1-4	CASRPGATNEKLFF	TGCGCCAGCAGACCAGGGGCAACTAATGAAAAACTGTTTTTT
NA	TRBD1	TRBV27	TRBJ1-2	CASSLGTENGYTF	TGTGCCAGCAGTCTCGGGACAGAAAATGGCTACACCTTC
once	TRBD1	TRBV30	TRBJ1-5	CAWSLGGTGVVRPQHF	TGTGCCTGGAGTCTTGGCGGGACAGGGGTTGTTCGGCCCCAGCATTTT